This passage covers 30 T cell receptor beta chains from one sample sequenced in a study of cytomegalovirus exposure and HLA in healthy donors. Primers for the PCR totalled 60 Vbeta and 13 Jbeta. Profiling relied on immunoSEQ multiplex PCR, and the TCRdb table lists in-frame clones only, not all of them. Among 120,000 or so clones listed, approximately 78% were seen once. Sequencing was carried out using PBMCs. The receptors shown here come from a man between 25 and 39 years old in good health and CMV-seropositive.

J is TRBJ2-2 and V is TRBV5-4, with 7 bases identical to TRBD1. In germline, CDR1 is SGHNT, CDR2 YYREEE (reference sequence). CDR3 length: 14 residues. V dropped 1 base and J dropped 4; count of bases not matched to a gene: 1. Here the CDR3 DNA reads TGTGCCAGCAGCTTGTGGACAGGCACCGGGGAGCTGTTTTTT. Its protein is CASSLWTGTGELFF.

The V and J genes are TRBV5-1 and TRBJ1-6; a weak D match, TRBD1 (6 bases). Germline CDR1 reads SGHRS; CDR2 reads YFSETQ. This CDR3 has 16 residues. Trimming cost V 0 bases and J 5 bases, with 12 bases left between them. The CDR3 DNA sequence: TGCGCCAGCAGCTTGGATGTGGGGGCCGATAATTCACCCCTCCACTTT. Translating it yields CASSLDVGADNSPLHF.

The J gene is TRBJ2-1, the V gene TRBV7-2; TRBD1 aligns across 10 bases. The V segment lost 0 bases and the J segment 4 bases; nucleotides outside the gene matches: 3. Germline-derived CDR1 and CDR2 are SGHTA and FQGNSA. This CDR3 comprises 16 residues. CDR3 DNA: TGTGCCAGCAGCTTAGCGAGGGACAGGGGTTACAATGAGCAGTTCTTC. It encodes CASSLARDRGYNEQFF.

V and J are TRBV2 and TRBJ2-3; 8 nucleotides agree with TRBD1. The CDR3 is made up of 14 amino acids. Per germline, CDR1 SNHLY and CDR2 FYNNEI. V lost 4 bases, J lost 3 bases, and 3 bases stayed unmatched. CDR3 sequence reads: CASSGRTGTDTQYF. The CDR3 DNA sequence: TGTGCCAGCAGTGGACGGACAGGGACAGATACGCAGTATTTT.

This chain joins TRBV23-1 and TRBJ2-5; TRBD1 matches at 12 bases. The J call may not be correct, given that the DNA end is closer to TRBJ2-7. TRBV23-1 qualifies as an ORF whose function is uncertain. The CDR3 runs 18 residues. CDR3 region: CASSPIGTGGPASYEQYF. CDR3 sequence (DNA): TGCGCCAGCAGCCCCATTGGGACAGGGGGCCCGGCGTCCTACGAGCAGTACTTC.

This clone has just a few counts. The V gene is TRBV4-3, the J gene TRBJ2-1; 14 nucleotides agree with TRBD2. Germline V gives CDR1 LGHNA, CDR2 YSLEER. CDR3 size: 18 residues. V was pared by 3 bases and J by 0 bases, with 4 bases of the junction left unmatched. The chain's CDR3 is CASSHYGLAGGSYNEQFF. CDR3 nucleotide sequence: TGCGCCAGCAGCCACTACGGACTAGCGGGGGGCTCCTACAATGAGCAGTTCTTC.

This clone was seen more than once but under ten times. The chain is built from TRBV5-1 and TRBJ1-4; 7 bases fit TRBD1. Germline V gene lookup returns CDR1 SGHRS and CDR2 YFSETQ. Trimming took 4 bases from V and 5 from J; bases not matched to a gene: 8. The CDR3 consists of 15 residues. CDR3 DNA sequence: TGCGCCAGCAGCCGTAGACAGGGAGCGAATGAAAAACTGTTTTTT. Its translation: CASSRRQGANEKLFF.

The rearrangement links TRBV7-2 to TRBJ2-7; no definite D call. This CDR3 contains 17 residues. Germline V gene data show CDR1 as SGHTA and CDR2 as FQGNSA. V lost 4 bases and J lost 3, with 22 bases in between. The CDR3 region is CASSSSPGQPLGYEQYF. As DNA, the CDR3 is TGTGCCAGCAGCTCGTCTCCCGGCCAACCCCTAGGCTACGAGCAGTACTTC.

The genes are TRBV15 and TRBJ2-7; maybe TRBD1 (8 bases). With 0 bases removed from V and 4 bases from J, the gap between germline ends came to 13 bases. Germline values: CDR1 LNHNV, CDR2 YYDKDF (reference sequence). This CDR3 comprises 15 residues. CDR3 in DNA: TGTGCCACCAGCAGAGAGGACAGGGAGGGTTACGAGCAGTACTTC. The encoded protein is CATSREDREGYEQYF.

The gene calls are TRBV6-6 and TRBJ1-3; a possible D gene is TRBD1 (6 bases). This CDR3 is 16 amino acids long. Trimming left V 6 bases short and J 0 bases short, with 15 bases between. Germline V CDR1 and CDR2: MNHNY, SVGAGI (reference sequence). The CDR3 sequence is CASSRTTGTSGNTIYF. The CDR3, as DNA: TGTGCCAGCAGCCGTACGACAGGCACCTCTGGAAACACCATATATTTT.

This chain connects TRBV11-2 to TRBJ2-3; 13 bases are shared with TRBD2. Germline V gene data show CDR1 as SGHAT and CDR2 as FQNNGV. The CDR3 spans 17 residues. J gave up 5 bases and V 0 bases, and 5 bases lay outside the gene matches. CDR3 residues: CASSLEGLAGRQDTQYF. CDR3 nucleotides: TGTGCCAGCAGCTTAGAGGGACTAGCGGGAAGACAAGATACGCAGTATTTT.

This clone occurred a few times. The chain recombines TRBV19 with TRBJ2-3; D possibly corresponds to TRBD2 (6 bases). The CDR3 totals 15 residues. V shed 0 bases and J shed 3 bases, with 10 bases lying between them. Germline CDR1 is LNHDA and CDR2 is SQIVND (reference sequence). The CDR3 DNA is TGTGCCAGTAGTATAGATTCGCGGGGTACAGATACGCAGTATTTT. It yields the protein CASSIDSRGTDTQYF.

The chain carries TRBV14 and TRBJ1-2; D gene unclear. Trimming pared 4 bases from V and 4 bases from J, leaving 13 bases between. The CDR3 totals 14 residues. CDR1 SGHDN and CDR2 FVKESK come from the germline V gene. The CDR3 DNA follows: TGTGCCAGCAGCCGGCTTGAACGGGGCTATGGCTACACCTTC. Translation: CASSRLERGYGYTF. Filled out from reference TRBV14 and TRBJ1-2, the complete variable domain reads EAGVTQFPSHSVIEKGQTVTLRCDPISGHDNLYWYRRVMGKEIKFLLHFVKESKQDESGMPNNRFLAERTGGTYSTLKVQPAELEDSGVYFCASSRLERGYGYTFGSGTRLTVV.

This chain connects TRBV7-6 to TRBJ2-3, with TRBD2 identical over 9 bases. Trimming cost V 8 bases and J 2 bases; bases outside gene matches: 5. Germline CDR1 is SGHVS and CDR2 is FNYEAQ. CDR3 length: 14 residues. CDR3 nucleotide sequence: TGTGCCAGCCGTAGCGGGAGTATCACAGATACGCAGTATTTT. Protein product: CASRSGSITDTQYF.

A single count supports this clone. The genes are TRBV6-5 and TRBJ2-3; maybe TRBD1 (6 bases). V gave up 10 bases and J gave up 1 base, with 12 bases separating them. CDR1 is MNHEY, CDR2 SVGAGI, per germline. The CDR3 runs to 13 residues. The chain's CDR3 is CATHRARTDTQYF. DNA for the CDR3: TGTGCCACCCACAGGGCTCGCACAGATACGCAGTATTTT.

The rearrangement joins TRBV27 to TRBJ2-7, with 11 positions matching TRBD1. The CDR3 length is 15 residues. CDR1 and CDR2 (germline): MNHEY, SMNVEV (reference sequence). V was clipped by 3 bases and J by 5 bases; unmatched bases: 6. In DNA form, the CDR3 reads TGTGCCAGCAGTTTTTGGACAGGGGGCAAGGACGAGCAGTACTTC. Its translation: CASSFWTGGKDEQYF.

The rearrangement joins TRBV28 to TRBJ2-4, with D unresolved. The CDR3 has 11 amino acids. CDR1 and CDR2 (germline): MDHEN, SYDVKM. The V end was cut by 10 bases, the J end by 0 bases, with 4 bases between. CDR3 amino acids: CATGAKNIQYF. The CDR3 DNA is TGTGCCACCGGAGCCAAAAACATTCAGTACTTC.

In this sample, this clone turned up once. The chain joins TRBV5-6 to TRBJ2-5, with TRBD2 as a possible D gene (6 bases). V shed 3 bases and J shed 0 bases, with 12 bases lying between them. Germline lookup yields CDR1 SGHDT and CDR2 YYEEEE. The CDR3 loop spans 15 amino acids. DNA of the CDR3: TGTGCCAGCAGCTGGACTACCTCCTACCAAGAGACCCAGTACTTC. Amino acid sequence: CASSWTTSYQETQYF.

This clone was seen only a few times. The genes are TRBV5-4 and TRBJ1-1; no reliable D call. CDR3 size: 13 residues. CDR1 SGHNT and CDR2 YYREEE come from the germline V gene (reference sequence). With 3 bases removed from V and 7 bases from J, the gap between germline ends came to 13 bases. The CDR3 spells CASSSGKDYEAFF. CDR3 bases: TGTGCCAGCAGCTCCGGGAAGGACTATGAAGCTTTCTTT.

The CDR3 loop reads CASRGAGLARYEQYF. DNA of the CDR3: TGTGCCAGCAGGGGGGCCGGACTAGCGCGGTACGAGCAGTACTTC. This chain uses TRBV7-9 with TRBJ2-7; TRBD2 agrees at 9 bases. This CDR3 has 15 residues. In germline, CDR1 is SEHNR, CDR2 FQNEAQ (reference sequence). The V and J ends lost 6 bases and 4 bases, in that order; junction bases with no gene match: 10.

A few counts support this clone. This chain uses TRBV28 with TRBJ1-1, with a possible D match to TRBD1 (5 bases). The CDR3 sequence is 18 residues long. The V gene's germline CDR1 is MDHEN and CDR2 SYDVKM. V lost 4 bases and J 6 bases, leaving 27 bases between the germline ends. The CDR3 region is CASSSPLGEGTELAEAFF. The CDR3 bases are TGTGCCAGCAGTTCCCCCCTGGGGGAGGGGACCGAGTTGGCTGAAGCTTTCTTT.

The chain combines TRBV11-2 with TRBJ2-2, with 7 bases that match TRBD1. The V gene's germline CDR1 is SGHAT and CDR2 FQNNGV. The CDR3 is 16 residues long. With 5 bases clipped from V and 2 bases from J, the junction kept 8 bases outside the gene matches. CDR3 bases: TGTGCCAGCAGCCAACGGGACAGTATAAACACCGGGGAGCTGTTTTTT. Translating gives CASSQRDSINTGELFF.

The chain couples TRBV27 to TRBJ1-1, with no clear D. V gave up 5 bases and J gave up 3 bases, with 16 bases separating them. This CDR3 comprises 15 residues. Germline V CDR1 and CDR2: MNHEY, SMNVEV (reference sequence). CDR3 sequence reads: CASSPRGQVDTEAFF. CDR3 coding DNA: TGTGCCAGCAGTCCCCGAGGGCAGGTGGACACTGAAGCTTTCTTT.

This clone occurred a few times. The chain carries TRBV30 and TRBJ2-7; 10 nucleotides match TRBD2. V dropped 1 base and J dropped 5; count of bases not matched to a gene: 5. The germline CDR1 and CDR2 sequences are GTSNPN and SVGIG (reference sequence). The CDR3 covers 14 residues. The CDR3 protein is CAWSDLAGVNEQYF. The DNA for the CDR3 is TGTGCCTGGAGTGACCTAGCGGGAGTCAACGAGCAGTACTTC.

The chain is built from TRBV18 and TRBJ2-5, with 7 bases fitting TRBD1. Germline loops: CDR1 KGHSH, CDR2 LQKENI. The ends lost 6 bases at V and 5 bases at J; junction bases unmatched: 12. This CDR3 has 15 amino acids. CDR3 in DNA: TGTGCCAGCTCGCCTGCCGGGACAGACGAGGAGACCCAGTACTTC. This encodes CASSPAGTDEETQYF.

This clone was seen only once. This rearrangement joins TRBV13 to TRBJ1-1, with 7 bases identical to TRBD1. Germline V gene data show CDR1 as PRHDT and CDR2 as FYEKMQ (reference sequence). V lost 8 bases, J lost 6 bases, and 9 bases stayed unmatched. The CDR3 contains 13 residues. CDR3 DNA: TGTGCCAGCCGGGCCGACAGGGACCCTGAAGCTTTCTTT. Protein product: CASRADRDPEAFF.

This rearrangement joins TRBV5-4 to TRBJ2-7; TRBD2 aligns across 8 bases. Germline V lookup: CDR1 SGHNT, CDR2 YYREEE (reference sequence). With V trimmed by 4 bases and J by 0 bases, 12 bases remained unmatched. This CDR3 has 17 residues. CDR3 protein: CASSRGGLTGFSYEQYF. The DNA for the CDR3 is TGTGCCAGCAGCCGGGGGGGACTGACAGGCTTCTCCTACGAGCAGTACTTC.

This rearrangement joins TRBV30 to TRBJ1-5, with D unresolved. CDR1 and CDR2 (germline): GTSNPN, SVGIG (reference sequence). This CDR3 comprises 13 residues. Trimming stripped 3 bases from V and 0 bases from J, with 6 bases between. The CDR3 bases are TGTGCCTGGAGCACTGGTAGCAATCAGCCCCAGCATTTT. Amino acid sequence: CAWSTGSNQPQHF.

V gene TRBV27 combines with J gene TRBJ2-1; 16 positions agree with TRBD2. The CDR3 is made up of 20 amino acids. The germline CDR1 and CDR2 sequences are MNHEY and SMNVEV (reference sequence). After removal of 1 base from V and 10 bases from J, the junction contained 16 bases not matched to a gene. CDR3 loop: CASSLFGTSGRVRRVGEQFF. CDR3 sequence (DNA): TGTGCCAGCAGTTTATTTGGGACTAGCGGGAGGGTAAGACGCGTCGGGGAGCAGTTCTTC.

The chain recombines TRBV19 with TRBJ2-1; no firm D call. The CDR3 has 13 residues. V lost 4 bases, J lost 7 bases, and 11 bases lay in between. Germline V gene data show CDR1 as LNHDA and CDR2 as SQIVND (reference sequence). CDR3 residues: CASSTGARNEQFF. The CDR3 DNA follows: TGTGCCAGTAGTACGGGTGCAAGAAATGAGCAGTTCTTC.